This T cell receptor beta chain was observed in a study of tumor and adjacent non-tumor tissue in lung cancer. Study as a whole: Some 4.1 million productive TCRbeta reads were obtained per sample on average.

TCRbeta libraries were built with three rounds of nested PCR, modified from ARM-PCR. TCRdb independently ran MiXCR on the multiplex PCR reads; one entry per CDR3 protein. The sample lists 50,000 or so distinct CDR3 sequences, 74% occurring once. Germline-derived CDR1 and CDR2 are SGHKS and YYEKEE (reference sequence). V was cut by 4 bases and J by 13 bases, with 21 bases left in between. The CDR3 loop spans 13 amino acids. RNA was extracted from bulk tissue without any cell sorting. The normal lung tissue was taken more than 3 cm from the tumor edge. This sequence was found in a woman aged 55-69 years with non-small cell lung cancer. The sequencing input was distant non-tumor lung tissue. The rearrangement uses TRBV5-5 and TRBJ2-7; no reliable D call. The CDR3: CASSANPTPAHYF. The DNA for the CDR3 is TGTGCCAGCAGCGCAAATCCCACACCGGCGCATTACTTC.